The clone carrying this T cell receptor (beta chain) has just one count. The antigen is undetermined. In the PCR, 60 Vbeta and 13 Jbeta primers were used. Measured with immunoSEQ multiplex PCR; TCRdb has only the in-frame clones, and not every one. The sample records over 150,000 clones, 60% to 85% being singletons. This sample is drawn from a study of cytomegalovirus exposure and HLA in healthy donors. On the study more broadly: The Caucasian-associated ancestry cluster held over 80% of more than 350 genotyped donors.

Study outcomes and limitations: The authors enumerated 150 to 200 TCR beta chains as linked to cytomegalovirus.

Germline values: CDR1 SQVTM, CDR2 ANQGSEA. The length of the CDR3 is 15 residues. V gave up 0 bases and J gave up 9 bases; unmatched junction bases: 7. Sequencing was carried out using PBMCs. V and J are TRBV29-1 and TRBJ2-1; 11 bases match TRBD1. The TCR was taken from a girl under 18 in good health and CMV-seropositive. CDR3 nucleotide sequence: TGCAGCGTTGAAGATGTAGGACAGGGGGCGAGTGAGCAGTTCTTC. Translating gives CSVEDVGQGASEQFF.